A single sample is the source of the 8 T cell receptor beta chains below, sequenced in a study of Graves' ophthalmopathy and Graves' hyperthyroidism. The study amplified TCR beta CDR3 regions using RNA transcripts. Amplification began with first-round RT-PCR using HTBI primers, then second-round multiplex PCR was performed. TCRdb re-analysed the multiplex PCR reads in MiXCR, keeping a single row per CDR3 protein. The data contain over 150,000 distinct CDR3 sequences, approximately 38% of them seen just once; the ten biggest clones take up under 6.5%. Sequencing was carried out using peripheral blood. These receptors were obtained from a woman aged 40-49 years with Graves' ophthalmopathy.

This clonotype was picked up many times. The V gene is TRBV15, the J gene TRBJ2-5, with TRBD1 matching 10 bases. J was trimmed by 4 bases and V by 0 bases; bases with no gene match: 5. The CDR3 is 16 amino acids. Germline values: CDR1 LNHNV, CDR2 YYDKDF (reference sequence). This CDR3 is CATSRDGTGEGETQYF. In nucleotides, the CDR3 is TGTGCCACCAGCAGAGATGGGACAGGGGAAGGAGAGACCCAGTACTTC.

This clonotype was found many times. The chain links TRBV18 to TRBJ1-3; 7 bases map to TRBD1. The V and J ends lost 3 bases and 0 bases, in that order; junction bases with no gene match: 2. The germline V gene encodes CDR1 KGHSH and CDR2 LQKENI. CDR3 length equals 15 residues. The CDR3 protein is CASSPRQGSGNTIYF. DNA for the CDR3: TGTGCCAGCTCACCCCGACAGGGCTCTGGAAACACCATATATTTT.

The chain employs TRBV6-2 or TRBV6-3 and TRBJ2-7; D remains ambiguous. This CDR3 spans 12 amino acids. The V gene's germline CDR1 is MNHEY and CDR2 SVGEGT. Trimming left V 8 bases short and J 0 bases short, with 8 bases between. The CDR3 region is CASAYLSYEQYF. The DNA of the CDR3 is TGTGCCAGCGCCTACCTCTCCTACGAGCAGTACTTC.

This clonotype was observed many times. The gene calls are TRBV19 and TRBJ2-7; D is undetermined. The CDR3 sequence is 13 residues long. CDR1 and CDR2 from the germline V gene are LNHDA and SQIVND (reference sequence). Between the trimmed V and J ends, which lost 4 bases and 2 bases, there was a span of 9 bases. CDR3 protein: CASSTTLTYEQYF. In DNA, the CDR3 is TGTGCCAGTAGTACGACACTTACCTACGAGCAGTACTTC.

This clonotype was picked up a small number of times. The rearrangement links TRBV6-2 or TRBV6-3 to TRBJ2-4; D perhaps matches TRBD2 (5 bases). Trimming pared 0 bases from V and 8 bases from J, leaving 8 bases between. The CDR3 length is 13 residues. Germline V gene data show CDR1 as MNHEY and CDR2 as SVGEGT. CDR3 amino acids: CASSYSEEDIQYF. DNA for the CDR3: TGTGCCAGCAGTTACTCGGAGGAGGACATTCAGTACTTC.

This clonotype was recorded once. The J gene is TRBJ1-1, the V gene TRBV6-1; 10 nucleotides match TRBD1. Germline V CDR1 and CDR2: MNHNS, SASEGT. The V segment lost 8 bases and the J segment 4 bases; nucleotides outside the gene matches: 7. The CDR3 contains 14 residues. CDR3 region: CASGQGVSSTEAFF. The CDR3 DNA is TGTGCCAGCGGACAGGGGGTTTCTAGCACTGAAGCTTTCTTT.

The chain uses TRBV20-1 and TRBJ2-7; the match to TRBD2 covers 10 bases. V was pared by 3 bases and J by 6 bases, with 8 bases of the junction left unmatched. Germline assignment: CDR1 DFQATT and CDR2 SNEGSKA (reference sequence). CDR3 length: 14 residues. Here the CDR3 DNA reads TGCAGTGCTAGGGGAGGGAGCGGGAGGGGCGAGCAGTACTTC. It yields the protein CSARGGSGRGEQYF.

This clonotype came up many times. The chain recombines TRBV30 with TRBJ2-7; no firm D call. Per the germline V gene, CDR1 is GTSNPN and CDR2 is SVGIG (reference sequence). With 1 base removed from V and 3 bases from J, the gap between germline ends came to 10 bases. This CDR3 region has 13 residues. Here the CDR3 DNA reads TGTGCCTGGAGTGAGACAACAGACTACGAGCAGTACTTC. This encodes CAWSETTDYEQYF.